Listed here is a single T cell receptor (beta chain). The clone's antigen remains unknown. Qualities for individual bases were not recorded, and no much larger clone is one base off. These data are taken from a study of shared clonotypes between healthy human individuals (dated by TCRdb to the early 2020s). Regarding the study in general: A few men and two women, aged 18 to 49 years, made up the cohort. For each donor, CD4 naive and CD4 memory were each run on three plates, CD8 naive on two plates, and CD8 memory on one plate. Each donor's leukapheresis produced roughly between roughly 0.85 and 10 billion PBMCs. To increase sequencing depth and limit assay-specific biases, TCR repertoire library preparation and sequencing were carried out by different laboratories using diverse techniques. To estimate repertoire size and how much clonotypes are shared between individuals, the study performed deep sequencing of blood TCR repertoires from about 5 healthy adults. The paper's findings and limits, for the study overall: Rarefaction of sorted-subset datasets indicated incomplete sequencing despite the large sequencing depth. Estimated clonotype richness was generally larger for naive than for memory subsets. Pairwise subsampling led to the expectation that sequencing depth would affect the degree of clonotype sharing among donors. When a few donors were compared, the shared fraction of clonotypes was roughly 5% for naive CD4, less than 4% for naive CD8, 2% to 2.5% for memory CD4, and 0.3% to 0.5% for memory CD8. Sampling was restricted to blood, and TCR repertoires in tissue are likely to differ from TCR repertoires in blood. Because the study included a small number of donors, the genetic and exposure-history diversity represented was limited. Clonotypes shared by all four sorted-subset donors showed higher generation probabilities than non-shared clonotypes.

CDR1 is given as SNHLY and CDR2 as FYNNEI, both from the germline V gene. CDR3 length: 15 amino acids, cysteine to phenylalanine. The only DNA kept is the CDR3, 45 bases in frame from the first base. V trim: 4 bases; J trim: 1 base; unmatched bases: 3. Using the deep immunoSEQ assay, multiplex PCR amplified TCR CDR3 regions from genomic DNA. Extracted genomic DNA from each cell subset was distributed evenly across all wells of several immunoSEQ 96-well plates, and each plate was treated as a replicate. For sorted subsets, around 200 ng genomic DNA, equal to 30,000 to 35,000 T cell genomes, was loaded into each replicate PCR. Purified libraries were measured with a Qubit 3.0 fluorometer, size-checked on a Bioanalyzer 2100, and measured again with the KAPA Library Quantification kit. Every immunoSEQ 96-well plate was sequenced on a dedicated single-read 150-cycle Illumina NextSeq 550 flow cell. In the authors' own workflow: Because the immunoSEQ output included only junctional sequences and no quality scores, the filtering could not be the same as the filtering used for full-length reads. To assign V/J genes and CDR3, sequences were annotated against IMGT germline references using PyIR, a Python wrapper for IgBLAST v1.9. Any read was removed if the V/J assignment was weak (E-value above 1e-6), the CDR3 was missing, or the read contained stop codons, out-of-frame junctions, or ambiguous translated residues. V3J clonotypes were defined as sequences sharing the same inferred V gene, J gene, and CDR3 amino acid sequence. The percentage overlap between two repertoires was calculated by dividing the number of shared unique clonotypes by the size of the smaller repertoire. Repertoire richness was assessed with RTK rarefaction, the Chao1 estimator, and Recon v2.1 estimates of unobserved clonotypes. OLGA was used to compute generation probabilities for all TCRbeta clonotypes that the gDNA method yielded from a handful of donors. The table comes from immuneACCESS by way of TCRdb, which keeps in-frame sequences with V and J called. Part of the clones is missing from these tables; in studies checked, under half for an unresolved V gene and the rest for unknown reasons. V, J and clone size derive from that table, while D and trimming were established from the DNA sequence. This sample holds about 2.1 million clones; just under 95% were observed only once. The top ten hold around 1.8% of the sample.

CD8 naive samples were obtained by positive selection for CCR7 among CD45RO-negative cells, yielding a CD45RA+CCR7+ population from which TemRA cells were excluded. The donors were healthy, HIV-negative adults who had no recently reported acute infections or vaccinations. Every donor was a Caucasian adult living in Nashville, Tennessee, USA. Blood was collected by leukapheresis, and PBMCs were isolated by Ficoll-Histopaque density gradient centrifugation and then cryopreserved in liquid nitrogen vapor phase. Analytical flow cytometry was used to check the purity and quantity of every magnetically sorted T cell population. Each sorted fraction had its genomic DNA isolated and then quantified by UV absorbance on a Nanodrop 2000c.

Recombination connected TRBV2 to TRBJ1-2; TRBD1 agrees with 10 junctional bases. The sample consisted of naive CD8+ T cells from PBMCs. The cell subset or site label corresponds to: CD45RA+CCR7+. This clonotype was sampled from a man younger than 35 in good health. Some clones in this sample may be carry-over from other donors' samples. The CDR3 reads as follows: CASSVGTGVNYGYTF. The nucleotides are TGTGCCAGCAGTGTTGGGACAGGGGTTAACTATGGCTACACCTTC. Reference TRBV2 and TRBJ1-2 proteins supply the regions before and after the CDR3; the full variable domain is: EPEVTQTPSHQVTQMGQEVILRCVPISNHLYFYWYRQILGQKVEFLVSFYNNEISEKSEIFDDQFSVERPDGSNFTLKIRSTKLEDSAMYFCASSVGTGVNYGYTFGSGTRLTVV.